This T cell receptor (beta chain) emerged from a study of cytomegalovirus exposure and HLA in healthy donors. Study results and limitations: The productive fraction for most TCR beta V segments was about 87% or about 30% in an earlier analysis. Reports state that TCR beta sequences accurately predicted most subjects' HLA-A and HLA-B alleles.

Amplification used 60 Vbeta primers and 13 Jbeta primers. TCRdb's copy holds only in-frame clones and misses some; the assay was immunoSEQ multiplex PCR. The sample shows roughly 240,000 clones, around 76% of them seen only once. This CDR3 comprises 15 residues. Germline V gene sequence: CDR1 LGHNA, CDR2 YSLEER. The ends were cut back, 0 bases at V and 4 bases at J, with 12 bases in the middle. Of note for this clone: The target antigen is unknown.

This receptor was identified in a woman in her thirties or forties in good health and CMV-seropositive. The specimen was PBMCs. The chain carries TRBV4-3 and TRBJ1-1; possible D gene TRBD1, 6 bases. In nucleotides, the CDR3 is TGCGCCAGCAGCCAAGAGATCGCCAGGGGCACTGAAGCTTTCTTT. It encodes CASSQEIARGTEAFF.